This T cell receptor (beta chain) was profiled in a study of Ad26.COV2.S vaccination and SARS-CoV-2 variants. About the study: COV1001, an Ad26.COV2.S trial, supplied this vaccine-arm donor. General study points: The breadth of spike-specific CD8+ and CD4+ T cell responses after vaccination was reportedly substantial.

In regard to this clone: Its antigen is as yet unknown.

Treatment reported: about 20 received Ad26.COV2.S at low or high dose, single or two shots; about 5 received placebo; per-sample allocation not given. Collection of samples fell on day 63 after the first vaccine or placebo injection. Germline lookup yields CDR1 SGHRS and CDR2 YFSETQ. The CDR3 is 15 residues long. Trimming took 5 bases from V and 0 from J, leaving 14 bases between them. Using immunoSEQ multiplex PCR, the repertoire was profiled, and TCRdb retains in-frame clones only, with some absent. Among about 320,000 clones listed, just over 85% were seen once. This TCR was recovered from a person aged 18-65 years who received the Ad26.COV2.S COVID-19 vaccine or a placebo. The source was peripheral blood, collected in a trial of Ad26.COV2.S vaccine versus placebo. The chain uses TRBV5-1 and TRBJ1-1; perhaps TRBD1 as D (5 bases). This chain's CDR3 is CASRRDPGLNTEAFF. The CDR3 bases are TGCGCCAGCAGACGCGATCCGGGGCTGAACACTGAAGCTTTCTTT.